Listed below are T cell receptor beta chains from one sample, sequenced in a study of human T cells and chemical hapten exposure. TCRdb ran MiXCR on the RACE reads and lists one entry per CDR3 protein. Seen here are approximately 370,000 distinct CDR3 sequences, 5.5% observed once, and the top ten hold roughly 8.2%. The starting material was whole blood, obtained in connection with sensitization to the hapten diphenylcyclopropenone (DPC). The receptors stem from a woman between 18 and 29 years old with alopecia areata. Some clones in this sample may be carry-over from other donors' samples. Both conserved end residues are part of each CDR3. The D gene is left open where the match is weak. For some rows the clone size is stated as once, few or many, or as a class when expanded; others skip it.

>TRBV6-6|12|many|NA|TRBJ2-7
TGTGCCAGCAGTTACAAGGGGTACGAGCAGTACTTC
CASSYKGYEQYF
>TRBV6-2/TRBV6-3|16|few|TRBD1|TRBJ2-6
TGTGCCAGCAGTAGACAGGGTACCTCTGGGGCCAACGTCCTGACTTTC
CASSRQGTSGANVLTF
>TRBV20-1|17|few|TRBD2|TRBJ2-3
TGCAGTGCTACGGGGCTAGCGGGCCGTTCTAGCACAGATACGCAGTATTTT
CSATGLAGRSSTDTQYF
>TRBV28|17|NA|NA|TRBJ1-1
TGTGCCAGCAGTTTAGGTGTCCGGACCGCCTTGAACACTGAAGCTTTCTTT
CASSLGVRTALNTEAFF
>TRBV4-3|15|few|NA|TRBJ1-1
TGCGCCAGCAGCCAAGATCATCAGAAGAACACTGAAGCTTTCTTT
CASSQDHQKNTEAFF
>TRBV12-3/TRBV12-4|14|NA|NA|TRBJ2-1
TGTGCCAGCACCTTAGGAGGGGGGAGCAATGAGCAGTTCTTC
CASTLGGGSNEQFF
>TRBV6-5|17|many|TRBD2|TRBJ2-3
TGTGCCAGCAGTCAAACCCTAGCGGGGGGCCTCACAGATACGCAGTATTTT
CASSQTLAGGLTDTQYF
>TRBV29-1|11|NA|NA|TRBJ1-1
TGCAGCGTGCAGGGTCGAAGTGAAGCTTTCTTT
CSVQGRSEAFF
>TRBV5-1|14|few|NA|TRBJ1-5
TGCGCCAGCAGCTACGACAACCTAAATCAGCCCCAGCATTTT
CASSYDNLNQPQHF
>TRBV20-1|13|many|TRBD2|TRBJ2-7
TGCAGTGCCTCAGACCTAGCGGCCTACGAGCAGTACTTC
CSASDLAAYEQYF
>TRBV5-4|15|many|TRBD1|TRBJ2-3
TGTGCCAGCAGCTCCAGGGGGCTCGTCACAGATACGCAGTATTTT
CASSSRGLVTDTQYF
>TRBV6-5|15|few|TRBD2|TRBJ2-3
TGTGCCAGCAGGATGACTAGCGGGGACACAGATACGCAGTATTTT
CASRMTSGDTDTQYF
>TRBV29-1|13|many|NA|TRBJ2-5
TGCAGCGTTGGACAGGCAACCTATGGGACCCAGTACTTC
CSVGQATYGTQYF
>TRBV12-3/TRBV12-4|14|many|TRBD2|TRBJ2-5
TGTGCCAGCTCCCTTAGCGGGGGGGAGGAGACCCAGTACTTC
CASSLSGGEETQYF
>TRBV4-1|15|NA|NA|TRBJ1-1
TGCGCCAGCAGCCAAGCGGTTTCGGGGAACACTGAAGCTTTCTTT
CASSQAVSGNTEAFF
>TRBV6-5|17|few|TRBD1|TRBJ1-1
TGTGCCAGCAGTTACTCTCGGGGACAGGGAGTGAACACTGAAGCTTTCTTT
CASSYSRGQGVNTEAFF
>TRBV6-2/TRBV6-3|14|many|NA|TRBJ2-1
TGTGCCAGCAGTTATTATGTGGGGTACAATGAGCAGTTCTTC
CASSYYVGYNEQFF
>TRBV10-2|14|many|TRBD1|TRBJ1-2
TGCGCCGGTTTACTTCAGGGGACAGGCTATGGCTACACCTTC
CAGLLQGTGYGYTF
>TRBV6-2/TRBV6-3|11|NA|NA|TRBJ2-1
TGTGCCAGCAGTTATAGGGGTGAGCAGTTCTTC
CASSYRGEQFF
>TRBV21-1|20|few|NA|TRBJ1-1
TGTGCCAGCAGCAGCAGTGTACAGTTCGGGACAGGTGAGGAGTCCACTGAAGCTTTCTTT
CASSSSVQFGTGEESTEAFF
>TRBV2|16|NA|NA|TRBJ1-2
TGTGCCAGCAGTGAAGTGGGAAAACCTGCGGGCTATGGCTACACCTTC
CASSEVGKPAGYGYTF
>TRBV7-7|16|few|TRBD2|TRBJ2-1
TGTGCTAGCAGCTCCGGGACTAGCGGGGTCTACAATGAGCAGTTCTTC
CASSSGTSGVYNEQFF
>TRBV25-1|14|many|NA|TRBJ1-2
TGTGCCAGCAGTGTCGGGCCCACGGATTATGGCTACACCTTC
CASSVGPTDYGYTF
>TRBV12-3/TRBV12-4|17|many|NA|TRBJ1-1
TGTGCCAGCAGTTTAACTGGGCCTAACGTCATGAACACTGAAGCTTTCTTT
CASSLTGPNVMNTEAFF
>TRBV10-3|14|NA|NA|TRBJ2-7
TGTGCCATCAGTGTAGCAGGGAGTGCCTACGAGCAGTACTTC
CAISVAGSAYEQYF
>TRBV5-1|13|few|NA|TRBJ2-7
TGCGCCAGCAGCTTGGAAAGCAACTACGAGCAGTACTTC
CASSLESNYEQYF
>TRBV5-4|16|many|NA|TRBJ1-6
TGTGCCAGCAGCTACCTTGACAGGTCCGGTAATTCACCCCTCCACTTT
CASSYLDRSGNSPLHF
>TRBV5-1|16|many|NA|TRBJ2-5
TGCGCCAGCAGCTTGTCAGGAGGGATGAGGCAAGAGACCCAGTACTTC
CASSLSGGMRQETQYF
>TRBV3-1|15|few|TRBD2|TRBJ2-7
TGTGCCAGCAGCCTTACTAGCGGGGGGGCGTGGGAGCAGTACTTC
CASSLTSGGAWEQYF
>TRBV12-3/TRBV12-4|14|NA|NA|TRBJ1-2
TGTGCCAGCAGTTTCAGGGGCGACGACTATGGCTACACCTTC
CASSFRGDDYGYTF
>TRBV12-3/TRBV12-4|11|many|NA|TRBJ1-2
TGTGCCAGCAGTTTAGGGTATGGCTACACCTTC
CASSLGYGYTF
>TRBV7-3|13|many|NA|TRBJ1-1
TGTGCCAGCAGCTTCTACCTTAACACTGAAGCTTTCTTT
CASSFYLNTEAFF
>TRBV6-2/TRBV6-3|13|NA|NA|TRBJ1-1
TGTGCCAGCAGTCAAGCGGACGGCCGTGAAGCTTTCTTT
CASSQADGREAFF
>TRBV12-3/TRBV12-4|15|few|TRBD1|TRBJ1-5
TGTGCCAGCAGTCGTCAGGGGGTTCCCAATCAGCCCCAGCATTTT
CASSRQGVPNQPQHF
>TRBV7-8|17|few|TRBD2|TRBJ2-6
TGTGCCAGCAGCCCGATGACTAGCGGCTCTGGGGCCAACGTCCTGACTTTC
CASSPMTSGSGANVLTF
>TRBV3-1|16|few|NA|TRBJ2-7
TGTGCCAGCAGCCAAGATATAAGAGCCCAGCACTACGAGCAGTACTTC
CASSQDIRAQHYEQYF
>TRBV5-1|19|many|TRBD1|TRBJ1-1
TGCGCCAGCAGCTCTACTCCGAATCGATTGGGACAGGATAACACTGAAGCTTTCTTT
CASSSTPNRLGQDNTEAFF
>TRBV28|13|many|NA|TRBJ1-1
TGTGCCAGCACCAACGACGGATACACTGAAGCTTTCTTT
CASTNDGYTEAFF
>TRBV20-1|15|few|TRBD1|TRBJ1-1
TGCAGTGCTTACCGGGACAGCTTTTTAAACACTGAAGCTTTCTTT
CSAYRDSFLNTEAFF